These 17 T cell receptor beta chains originate from one sample sequenced in a study of CD8+ T cells in alopecia areata. It was cDNA, reverse transcribed from extracted RNA, that served as the sequencing template. The method was immunoSEQ multiplex PCR; TCRdb's version includes in-frame clones alone and lacks a portion of them. Among about 160,000 clones, around 47% were seen once, and the ten largest hold about 6.8%. The source material was CD4+ T cells sorted from blood. The receptors derive from a human donor with alopecia areata.

The rearrangement links TRBV28 to TRBJ2-7, with TRBD1 as a possible D gene (5 bases). Germline values: CDR1 MDHEN, CDR2 SYDVKM. V dropped 3 bases and J dropped 0 bases, with 12 bases sitting between them. The CDR3 loop spans 15 amino acids. CDR3 DNA sequence: TGTGCCAGCAGTTTCACAGGCCTCCCCTCCTACGAGCAGTACTTC. As protein: CASSFTGLPSYEQYF.

The rearrangement joins TRBV29-1 to TRBJ2-3; D uncertain. Germline values: CDR1 SQVTM, CDR2 ANQGSEA. CDR3 length equals 12 residues. Trimming removed 1 base at V and 8 bases at J, with 10 bases between. Here the CDR3 reads CSVEVSLGTQYF. The CDR3 DNA reads as TGCAGCGTTGAAGTCTCCCTTGGTACGCAGTATTTT.

Notes on this clone: The same CDR3 arises from other DNA sequences in this sample as well. The CDR3 reads CASSLGSSYEQYF. In DNA, the CDR3 is TGCGCCAGCAGCTTGGGGAGCTCCTACGAGCAGTACTTC. J is TRBJ2-7 and V is TRBV5-1, with D uncertain. This CDR3 is 13 amino acids long. V was pared by 0 bases and J by 0 bases, with 4 bases between. The germline CDR1 and CDR2 sequences are SGHRS and YFSETQ.

The chain is built from TRBV5-1 and TRBJ2-5, with D uncertain. The CDR3 length is 12 residues. V gave up 7 bases and J gave up 2 bases, with 9 bases separating them. Per the germline V gene, CDR1 is SGHRS and CDR2 is YFSETQ. In DNA, the CDR3 is TGCGCCAGCGGGAAGGGTCAAGAGACCCAGTACTTC. It is translated as CASGKGQETQYF.

J is TRBJ1-2 and V is TRBV6-5; 10 bases fit TRBD1. CDR3 size: 13 residues. Trimming at V came to 2 bases and at J to 7 bases, leaving 1 base not matched to a gene. The germline CDR1 and CDR2 sequences are MNHEY and SVGAGI. The DNA of the CDR3 is TGTGCCAGCAGTTACGGGGACAGGGGTGGCTACACCTTC. Residues: CASSYGDRGGYTF.

A few counts support this clone. The rearrangement uses TRBV5-1 and TRBJ2-7; TRBD1 agrees at 9 bases. CDR3 length equals 14 residues. Germline CDR1 SGHRS, CDR2 YFSETQ. Unmatched junction bases numbered 7, after V lost 6 bases and J lost 3 bases. CDR3 DNA: TGCGCCAGCACCGAGGGACAGGGAGGCTACGAGCAGTACTTC. This sequence encodes CASTEGQGGYEQYF. The full variable domain, completed using reference TRBV5-1 and TRBJ2-7, is KAGVTQTPRYLIKTRGQQVTLSCSPISGHRSVSWYQQTPGQGLQFLFEYFSETQRNKGNFPGRFSGRQFSNSRSEMNVSTLELGDSALYLCASTEGQGGYEQYFGPGTRLTVT.

V and J are TRBV5-4 and TRBJ2-5; D is perhaps TRBD2 (5 bases). In germline, CDR1 is SGHNT, CDR2 YYREEE (reference sequence). V was shortened by 4 bases and J by 4 bases, with 17 bases between the two germline ends. This CDR3 has 15 amino acids. CDR3 DNA sequence: TGTGCCAGCAGCCGATCCGGGGTGTGGAGAGAGACCCAGTACTTC. This sequence encodes CASSRSGVWRETQYF.

This clone was observed a handful of times. This chain uses TRBV10-3 with TRBJ2-2; maybe TRBD2 (5 bases). Trimming cost V 10 bases and J 5 bases, with 8 bases left between them. From germline, CDR1 is ENHRY and CDR2 SYGVKD. CDR3 length equals 11 residues. CDR3 in DNA: TGTGCCACCCGGGAAACCGGGGAGCTGTTTTTT. This gives the protein CATRETGELFF.

The chain carries TRBV5-1 and TRBJ2-1, with TRBD1 matching 8 bases. V shed 4 bases, J shed 3 bases, and the junction held 3 bases outside the gene matches. Germline CDR1 SGHRS, CDR2 YFSETQ. This CDR3 comprises 14 residues. The DNA of the CDR3 is TGCGCCAGCAGCGAGGGACAGGACTACAATGAGCAGTTCTTC. As protein: CASSEGQDYNEQFF.

The V call is TRBV5-1, the J call TRBJ2-5; D call uncertain. The length of the CDR3 is 11 residues. V gave up 4 bases and J gave up 3 bases, with 4 bases separating them. Per the germline V gene, CDR1 is SGHRS and CDR2 is YFSETQ. This CDR3 is CASSGEETQYF. The CDR3 DNA reads TGCGCCAGCAGCGGGGAAGAGACCCAGTACTTC.

V is TRBV30 and J is TRBJ1-5, with a tentative D call TRBD1 (6 bases). Germline V gene lookup returns CDR1 GTSNPN and CDR2 SVGIG (reference sequence). This CDR3 region has 13 residues. Trimming took 3 bases from V and 9 from J, leaving 15 bases between them. Here the CDR3 reads CAWRKGDFGPQHF. CDR3 nucleotides: TGTGCCTGGAGAAAGGGGGATTTCGGGCCCCAGCATTTT.

In regard to this clone: This CDR3 is also generated by other DNA sequences in the sample. This sequence joins TRBV5-1 and TRBJ2-5; a weak D match, TRBD1 (6 bases). The CDR3 extends over 13 amino acids. V was cut by 4 bases and J by 2 bases, with 9 bases left in between. CDR1 and CDR2 from the germline V gene are SGHRS and YFSETQ. The DNA for the CDR3 is TGCGCCAGCAGCACCAGGGGACAAGAGACCCAGTACTTC. This translates into CASSTRGQETQYF.

This sequence joins TRBV27 and TRBJ1-4, with 7 bases fitting TRBD1. CDR3 length: 14 amino acids. From germline, CDR1 is MNHEY and CDR2 SMNVEV (reference sequence). V gave up 7 bases and J gave up 0 bases; unmatched junction bases: 2. CDR3 amino acids: CASKGTATNEKLFF. The CDR3 bases are TGTGCCAGCAAGGGGACAGCAACTAATGAAAAACTGTTTTTT.

This clone came up a few times. This sequence joins TRBV7-9 and TRBJ2-5; D call uncertain. Germline-derived CDR1 and CDR2 are SEHNR and FQNEAQ (reference sequence). There are 10 residues in the CDR3. V was trimmed by 4 bases and J by 5 bases, leaving 2 bases between them. The CDR3 reads CASSSETQYF. The CDR3 DNA is TGTGCCAGCAGCTCGGAGACCCAGTACTTC.

The chain uses TRBV5-1 and TRBJ2-1, with TRBD2 matching over 7 bases. The CDR3 runs 15 residues. Germline V gene lookup returns CDR1 SGHRS and CDR2 YFSETQ. J gave up 6 bases and V 2 bases, and 8 bases lay outside the gene matches. CDR3 loop: CASSFWRELVNEQFF. CDR3 in DNA: TGCGCCAGCAGCTTTTGGCGGGAGTTGGTCAATGAGCAGTTCTTC.

This clone was recorded a few times. The chain links TRBV2 to TRBJ2-7; no clear D. Trimming left V 7 bases short and J 2 bases short, with 15 bases between. Germline lookup yields CDR1 SNHLY and CDR2 FYNNEI. The CDR3 runs 14 residues. CDR3 loop: CASTIGGIPYEQYF. In DNA form, the CDR3 reads TGTGCCAGCACAATAGGCGGTATTCCCTACGAGCAGTACTTC.

This clone was counted a few times. The genes are TRBV5-1 and TRBJ1-1; the match to TRBD1 covers 7 bases. The CDR3 runs 14 residues. Looked up from germline, CDR1 is SGHRS and CDR2 is YFSETQ. V shed 3 bases and J 1 base; nucleotides not matched to a gene: 3. This chain's CDR3 is CASSSDRRNTEAFF. DNA of the CDR3: TGCGCCAGCAGCTCGGACAGGAGGAACACTGAAGCTTTCTTT.